Each of the 28 T cell receptor beta chains below was sequenced from the same sample in a study of shared clonotypes between healthy human individuals. Naive CD8 populations comprised CD45RO-negative cells positively selected for CCR7, excluding terminally differentiated effector memory CD45RA+ cells. The repertoire was sequenced with immunoSEQ multiplex PCR; TCRdb's copy has only in-frame clones and lacks some. In the table there are more than 2 million clones, just under 95% of which are singletons. Sequences were obtained from naive CD8+ T cells from PBMCs. The receptors stem from a man aged 18 to 29 in good health. Some clones in this sample may be carry-over from other donors' samples.

The J gene is TRBJ2-7, the V gene TRBV4-1; no firm D call. The germline V gene encodes CDR1 MGHRA and CDR2 YSYEKL. The CDR3 length is 13 residues. V dropped 2 bases and J dropped 4 bases, with 9 bases sitting between them. As DNA, the CDR3 is TGCGCCAGCAGCCAACTACAGATGTACGAGCAGTACTTC. This gives the protein CASSQLQMYEQYF.

CDR3 sequence: CASGPPGPYEQYF. CDR3 in DNA: TGTGCCAGCGGGCCCCCCGGACCTTACGAGCAGTACTTC. The chain couples TRBV6-1 to TRBJ2-7; no clear D. With 8 bases removed from V and 4 bases from J, the gap between germline ends came to 15 bases. Germline CDR1 is MNHNS and CDR2 is SASEGT. The CDR3 runs to 13 residues.

This sequence joins TRBV7-9 and TRBJ2-1; D not certain. Germline V lookup: CDR1 SEHNR, CDR2 FQNEAQ (reference sequence). V lost 4 bases to trimming and J lost 8 bases, with 9 bases between them. This CDR3 has 12 residues. This CDR3 reads CASSSFGHEQFF. The DNA for the CDR3 is TGTGCCAGCAGCTCCTTCGGGCATGAGCAGTTCTTC.

The genes are TRBV7-9 and TRBJ2-7; 10 positions match TRBD2. The CDR3 spans 15 residues. V was pared by 5 bases and J by 1 base, with 5 bases of the junction left unmatched. Germline V gene data show CDR1 as SEHNR and CDR2 as FQNEAQ (reference sequence). This CDR3 is CASSPPTSGSYEQYF. DNA of the CDR3: TGTGCCAGCAGCCCCCCGACTAGCGGGTCCTACGAGCAGTACTTC.

This sequence joins TRBV9 and TRBJ1-1; D may be TRBD1 (5 bases). This CDR3 region has 16 residues. The germline V and J ends were trimmed by 2 bases and 0 bases, with 14 bases remaining between them. Germline-derived CDR1 and CDR2 are SGDLS and YYNGEE. In DNA form, the CDR3 reads TGTGCCAGCAGCGTCGGACACGAGACACTGAACACTGAAGCTTTCTTT. This sequence encodes CASSVGHETLNTEAFF.

The J gene is TRBJ2-3, the V gene TRBV7-8; D remains unclear. CDR3 length: 20 amino acids. Trimming stripped 5 bases from V and 5 bases from J, with 32 bases between. Germline V gene data show CDR1 as SGHVS and CDR2 as FQNEAQ. CDR3 protein: CASSHSPMVVRIDFQDTQYF. CDR3 DNA: TGTGCCAGCAGCCATTCCCCGATGGTCGTAAGGATTGATTTCCAAGATACGCAGTATTTT.

CDR3 nucleotides: TGTGCCAGTAGGGACAGGGGATTGAACACTGAAGCTTTCTTT. This translates into CASRDRGLNTEAFF. The chain joins TRBV19 to TRBJ1-1; 9 nucleotides agree with TRBD1. The germline V gene encodes CDR1 LNHDA and CDR2 SQIVND (reference sequence). V was pared by 6 bases and J by 0 bases, with 2 bases of the junction left unmatched. This CDR3 region has 14 residues.

A remark on this clone: This sample also contains other DNA sequences that code for the same CDR3. J is TRBJ2-7 and V is TRBV7-9, with TRBD1 as a possible D gene (6 bases). CDR3 length equals 12 residues. V lost 5 bases and J lost 2, with 7 bases in between. The germline gives CDR1 SEHNR, CDR2 FQNEAQ (reference sequence). The CDR3 reads CASSQGTYEQYF. As DNA, the CDR3 is TGTGCCAGCAGCCAGGGGACCTACGAGCAGTACTTC.

The chain carries TRBV11-3 and TRBJ2-7; the D gene is possibly TRBD1 (5 bases). The CDR3 is 13 amino acids. The germline V gene encodes CDR1 SGHNT and CDR2 YENEEA. Trimming left V 3 bases short and J 5 bases short, with 11 bases between. The CDR3 reads CASSLESQDEQYF. The CDR3 DNA reads TGTGCCAGCAGCTTGGAGTCACAGGACGAGCAGTACTTC.

The V gene is TRBV4-1, the J gene TRBJ2-1; TRBD2 aligns across 14 bases. The CDR3 spans 16 residues. V lost 2 bases and J lost 9; bases outside the gene matches: 6. Germline loops: CDR1 MGHRA, CDR2 YSYEKL. The DNA for the CDR3 is TGCGCCAGCAGCCAACGACTAGCGGGAGGGCCGCCTGAGCAGTTCTTC. Translating it yields CASSQRLAGGPPEQFF.

The chain joins TRBV5-1 to TRBJ2-2; the match to TRBD2 covers 9 bases. The junction had 14 bases not matched to a gene; V was cut back by 4 bases and J by 4 bases. Germline V lookup: CDR1 SGHRS, CDR2 YFSETQ. The CDR3 loop spans 18 amino acids. The CDR3 loop reads CASSIARREGLGTGELFF. The DNA of the CDR3 is TGCGCCAGCAGCATCGCACGGCGGGAGGGCCTGGGCACCGGGGAGCTGTTTTTT.

V gene TRBV27 combines with J gene TRBJ2-1; D is unclear. The CDR3 consists of 13 residues. Germline V lookup: CDR1 MNHEY, CDR2 SMNVEV (reference sequence). V shed 6 bases and J shed 4 bases, with 10 bases lying between them. CDR3 sequence: CASRQRIYNEQFF. CDR3 nucleotide sequence: TGTGCCAGCAGACAGAGGATTTACAATGAGCAGTTCTTC.

This rearrangement joins TRBV7-6 to TRBJ1-1; no definite D call. The germline V gene has CDR1 SGHVS and CDR2 FNYEAQ. CDR3 length: 14 residues. Trimming cost V 2 bases and J 5 bases, with 12 bases left between them. For the CDR3, the DNA is TGTGCCAGCAGCTTAAGTGGGGTTAAGACTGAAGCTTTCTTT. The encoded protein is CASSLSGVKTEAFF.

The V gene is TRBV27, the J gene TRBJ2-7; no definite D call. The CDR3 totals 13 residues. V gave up 0 bases and J gave up 9 bases, with 12 bases separating them. Germline V lookup: CDR1 MNHEY, CDR2 SMNVEV (reference sequence). CDR3 protein: CASSLSRNHPQYF. The CDR3 DNA reads as TGTGCCAGCAGTTTATCGCGCAATCACCCGCAGTACTTC.

The CDR3 nucleotides read TGTGCCAGTAGTGGTCCCGGGACAGATCGCAGCTCCTACAATGAGCAGTTCTTC. Translation: CASSGPGTDRSSYNEQFF. V gene TRBV19 combines with J gene TRBJ2-1, with TRBD1 identical over 7 bases. Germline CDR1 and CDR2: LNHDA and SQIVND (reference sequence). The CDR3 covers 18 residues. The trim removed 5 bases at V and 0 bases at J, leaving 13 bases unmatched. The variable domain in full, with the rest retrieved from reference TRBV19 and TRBJ2-1, is DGGITQSPKYLFRKEGQNVTLSCEQNLNHDAMYWYRQDPGQGLRLIYYSQIVNDFQKGDIAEGYSVSREKKESFPLTVTSAQKNPTAFYLCASSGPGTDRSSYNEQFFGPGTRLTVL.

A note on this clone: Other DNA variants within this sample encode the same CDR3. This chain connects TRBV7-3 to TRBJ2-3; 12 bases are shared with TRBD1. CDR1 and CDR2 from the germline V gene are SGHTA and FQGTGA. J gave up 4 bases and V 5 bases, and 4 bases lay outside the gene matches. The CDR3 loop spans 15 amino acids. For the CDR3, the DNA is TGTGCCAGCAGCGCGGGACAGGGGGCGGCAGATACGCAGTATTTT. Translated: CASSAGQGAADTQYF.

This rearrangement joins TRBV28 to TRBJ2-2; D tentatively reads TRBD1 or TRBD2 (6 bases each). V lost 2 bases and J lost 0, with 16 bases in between. Germline V CDR1 and CDR2: MDHEN, SYDVKM. CDR3 length: 18 residues. Here the CDR3 DNA reads TGTGCCAGCAGTTTAATTGTCGGGGGCTGGACGAACACCGGGGAGCTGTTTTTT. As protein: CASSLIVGGWTNTGELFF.

This chain uses TRBV15 with TRBJ2-7; 12 nucleotides match TRBD2. This CDR3 region has 16 residues. J gave up 5 bases and V 0 bases, and 5 bases lay outside the gene matches. Germline CDR1 is LNHNV and CDR2 is YYDKDF (reference sequence). CDR3 sequence: CATSRDWGLAGNEQYF. As DNA, the CDR3 is TGTGCCACCAGCAGAGATTGGGGACTAGCGGGCAACGAGCAGTACTTC.

This rearrangement joins TRBV27 to TRBJ2-7; 7 positions agree with TRBD2. The CDR3 is 16 residues long. The J segment lost 5 bases and the V segment lost 6 bases, leaving 16 bases of the junction unmatched. Germline assignment: CDR1 MNHEY and CDR2 SMNVEV (reference sequence). In DNA form, the CDR3 reads TGTGCCAGCAGCCTAGGGCGCGGGAGCAACGTCCACGAGCAGTACTTC. Its protein product is CASSLGRGSNVHEQYF.

The sample holds a few counts of this clone. V gene TRBV9 combines with J gene TRBJ1-1; D possibly corresponds to TRBD1 (5 bases). The CDR3 length is 15 residues. From germline, CDR1 is SGDLS and CDR2 YYNGEE. Trimming took 3 bases from V and 4 from J, leaving 16 bases between them. The chain's CDR3 is CASSGWGGEGTEAFF. The DNA of the CDR3 is TGTGCCAGCAGCGGGTGGGGAGGGGAGGGCACTGAAGCTTTCTTT.

The chain has TRBV30 and TRBJ1-2; 7 bases map to TRBD1. V shed 7 bases and J 5 bases; nucleotides not matched to a gene: 7. The CDR3 length is 12 residues. Per germline, CDR1 GTSNPN and CDR2 SVGIG (reference sequence). The CDR3 DNA is TGTGCCTTTCCGGGACAGCCTTATGGCTACACCTTC. As protein: CAFPGQPYGYTF.

The CDR3 loop is CASSLDEGFGYEQYF. The DNA of the CDR3 is TGTGCCAGCAGTTTAGATGAGGGGTTTGGCTACGAGCAGTACTTC. The chain carries TRBV28 and TRBJ2-7; perhaps D is TRBD1 or TRBD2 (5 bases each). V lost 2 bases and J lost 3, with 14 bases in between. CDR3 length equals 15 residues. The germline gives CDR1 MDHEN, CDR2 SYDVKM. Combining the CDR3 with reference TRBV28 and TRBJ2-7 gives the whole variable domain DVKVTQSSRYLVKRTGEKVFLECVQDMDHENMFWYRQDPGLGLRLIYFSYDVKMKEKGDIPEGYSVSREKKERFSLILESASTNQTSMYLCASSLDEGFGYEQYFGPGTRLTVT.

This rearrangement joins TRBV28 to TRBJ2-3; 7 positions match TRBD2. V gave up 6 bases and J gave up 3 bases; unmatched junction bases: 12. The CDR3 runs to 16 residues. Germline loops: CDR1 MDHEN, CDR2 SYDVKM. CDR3 region: CASRTLGGWGTDTQYF. CDR3 nucleotides: TGTGCCAGCAGAACCCTCGGGGGGTGGGGGACAGATACGCAGTATTTT.

This chain connects TRBV7-9 to TRBJ2-5, with D possibly TRBD1 on 5 matching bases. The CDR3 loop spans 15 amino acids. Germline lookup yields CDR1 SEHNR and CDR2 FQNEAQ (reference sequence). V lost 6 bases and J lost 2, with 16 bases in between. In DNA form, the CDR3 reads TGTGCCAGCAGTTTCCCCGGCAGGGAACAAGAGACCCAGTACTTC. Translated: CASSFPGREQETQYF.

The chain employs TRBV9 and TRBJ2-7; 9 nucleotides line up with TRBD2. This CDR3 has 15 residues. Germline values: CDR1 SGDLS, CDR2 YYNGEE. V shed 6 bases and J 3 bases; nucleotides not matched to a gene: 10. Here the CDR3 reads CASTPQPSGDYEQYF. The CDR3 DNA sequence: TGTGCCAGCACTCCCCAGCCTAGCGGGGACTACGAGCAGTACTTC.

This clone was counted once. The chain links TRBV28 to TRBJ1-3; D gene ambiguous. The CDR3 runs to 16 residues. The germline V and J ends were trimmed by 6 bases and 4 bases, with 19 bases remaining between them. Germline V gene data show CDR1 as MDHEN and CDR2 as SYDVKM. The chain's CDR3 is CASSSESSSYGNTIYF. The CDR3 DNA is TGTGCCAGCAGCTCGGAATCCTCTTCCTACGGAAACACCATATATTTT. Drawing the rest from reference TRBV28 and TRBJ1-3, the complete variable domain is DVKVTQSSRYLVKRTGEKVFLECVQDMDHENMFWYRQDPGLGLRLIYFSYDVKMKEKGDIPEGYSVSREKKERFSLILESASTNQTSMYLCASSSESSSYGNTIYFGEGSWLTVV.

CDR3: CASSVTPDGNIQYF. The CDR3 DNA follows: TGTGCCAGCAGCGTAACCCCGGACGGAAACATTCAGTACTTC. The chain combines TRBV9 with TRBJ2-4; no clear D. CDR1 and CDR2 from the germline V gene are SGDLS and YYNGEE. The V end lost 1 base, the J end lost 6 bases, and 11 bases lay between the germline ends. The CDR3 has 14 residues.

The chain links TRBV6-4 to TRBJ2-3, with 8 bases matching TRBD2. The J segment lost 1 base and the V segment lost 3 bases, leaving 3 bases of the junction unmatched. This CDR3 comprises 15 residues. In germline, CDR1 is MRHNA, CDR2 SNTAGT. This CDR3 reads CASSEGAGGTDTQYF. In DNA form, the CDR3 reads TGTGCCAGCAGTGAGGGAGCGGGAGGCACAGATACGCAGTATTTT.